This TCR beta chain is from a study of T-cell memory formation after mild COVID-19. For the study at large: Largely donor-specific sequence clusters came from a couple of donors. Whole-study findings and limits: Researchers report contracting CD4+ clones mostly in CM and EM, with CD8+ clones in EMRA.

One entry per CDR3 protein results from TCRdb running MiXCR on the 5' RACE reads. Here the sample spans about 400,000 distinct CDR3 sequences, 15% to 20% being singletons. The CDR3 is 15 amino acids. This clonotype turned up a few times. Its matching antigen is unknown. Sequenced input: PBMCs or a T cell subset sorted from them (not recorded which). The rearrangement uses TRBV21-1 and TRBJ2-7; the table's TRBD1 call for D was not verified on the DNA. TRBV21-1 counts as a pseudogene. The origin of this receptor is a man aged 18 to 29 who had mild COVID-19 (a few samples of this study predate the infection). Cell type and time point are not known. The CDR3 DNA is TGTGCCAGCAGCAAAGAGTGGGCAGGGGGTTACGAGCAGTACGTC. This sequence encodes CASSKEWAGGYEQYV.